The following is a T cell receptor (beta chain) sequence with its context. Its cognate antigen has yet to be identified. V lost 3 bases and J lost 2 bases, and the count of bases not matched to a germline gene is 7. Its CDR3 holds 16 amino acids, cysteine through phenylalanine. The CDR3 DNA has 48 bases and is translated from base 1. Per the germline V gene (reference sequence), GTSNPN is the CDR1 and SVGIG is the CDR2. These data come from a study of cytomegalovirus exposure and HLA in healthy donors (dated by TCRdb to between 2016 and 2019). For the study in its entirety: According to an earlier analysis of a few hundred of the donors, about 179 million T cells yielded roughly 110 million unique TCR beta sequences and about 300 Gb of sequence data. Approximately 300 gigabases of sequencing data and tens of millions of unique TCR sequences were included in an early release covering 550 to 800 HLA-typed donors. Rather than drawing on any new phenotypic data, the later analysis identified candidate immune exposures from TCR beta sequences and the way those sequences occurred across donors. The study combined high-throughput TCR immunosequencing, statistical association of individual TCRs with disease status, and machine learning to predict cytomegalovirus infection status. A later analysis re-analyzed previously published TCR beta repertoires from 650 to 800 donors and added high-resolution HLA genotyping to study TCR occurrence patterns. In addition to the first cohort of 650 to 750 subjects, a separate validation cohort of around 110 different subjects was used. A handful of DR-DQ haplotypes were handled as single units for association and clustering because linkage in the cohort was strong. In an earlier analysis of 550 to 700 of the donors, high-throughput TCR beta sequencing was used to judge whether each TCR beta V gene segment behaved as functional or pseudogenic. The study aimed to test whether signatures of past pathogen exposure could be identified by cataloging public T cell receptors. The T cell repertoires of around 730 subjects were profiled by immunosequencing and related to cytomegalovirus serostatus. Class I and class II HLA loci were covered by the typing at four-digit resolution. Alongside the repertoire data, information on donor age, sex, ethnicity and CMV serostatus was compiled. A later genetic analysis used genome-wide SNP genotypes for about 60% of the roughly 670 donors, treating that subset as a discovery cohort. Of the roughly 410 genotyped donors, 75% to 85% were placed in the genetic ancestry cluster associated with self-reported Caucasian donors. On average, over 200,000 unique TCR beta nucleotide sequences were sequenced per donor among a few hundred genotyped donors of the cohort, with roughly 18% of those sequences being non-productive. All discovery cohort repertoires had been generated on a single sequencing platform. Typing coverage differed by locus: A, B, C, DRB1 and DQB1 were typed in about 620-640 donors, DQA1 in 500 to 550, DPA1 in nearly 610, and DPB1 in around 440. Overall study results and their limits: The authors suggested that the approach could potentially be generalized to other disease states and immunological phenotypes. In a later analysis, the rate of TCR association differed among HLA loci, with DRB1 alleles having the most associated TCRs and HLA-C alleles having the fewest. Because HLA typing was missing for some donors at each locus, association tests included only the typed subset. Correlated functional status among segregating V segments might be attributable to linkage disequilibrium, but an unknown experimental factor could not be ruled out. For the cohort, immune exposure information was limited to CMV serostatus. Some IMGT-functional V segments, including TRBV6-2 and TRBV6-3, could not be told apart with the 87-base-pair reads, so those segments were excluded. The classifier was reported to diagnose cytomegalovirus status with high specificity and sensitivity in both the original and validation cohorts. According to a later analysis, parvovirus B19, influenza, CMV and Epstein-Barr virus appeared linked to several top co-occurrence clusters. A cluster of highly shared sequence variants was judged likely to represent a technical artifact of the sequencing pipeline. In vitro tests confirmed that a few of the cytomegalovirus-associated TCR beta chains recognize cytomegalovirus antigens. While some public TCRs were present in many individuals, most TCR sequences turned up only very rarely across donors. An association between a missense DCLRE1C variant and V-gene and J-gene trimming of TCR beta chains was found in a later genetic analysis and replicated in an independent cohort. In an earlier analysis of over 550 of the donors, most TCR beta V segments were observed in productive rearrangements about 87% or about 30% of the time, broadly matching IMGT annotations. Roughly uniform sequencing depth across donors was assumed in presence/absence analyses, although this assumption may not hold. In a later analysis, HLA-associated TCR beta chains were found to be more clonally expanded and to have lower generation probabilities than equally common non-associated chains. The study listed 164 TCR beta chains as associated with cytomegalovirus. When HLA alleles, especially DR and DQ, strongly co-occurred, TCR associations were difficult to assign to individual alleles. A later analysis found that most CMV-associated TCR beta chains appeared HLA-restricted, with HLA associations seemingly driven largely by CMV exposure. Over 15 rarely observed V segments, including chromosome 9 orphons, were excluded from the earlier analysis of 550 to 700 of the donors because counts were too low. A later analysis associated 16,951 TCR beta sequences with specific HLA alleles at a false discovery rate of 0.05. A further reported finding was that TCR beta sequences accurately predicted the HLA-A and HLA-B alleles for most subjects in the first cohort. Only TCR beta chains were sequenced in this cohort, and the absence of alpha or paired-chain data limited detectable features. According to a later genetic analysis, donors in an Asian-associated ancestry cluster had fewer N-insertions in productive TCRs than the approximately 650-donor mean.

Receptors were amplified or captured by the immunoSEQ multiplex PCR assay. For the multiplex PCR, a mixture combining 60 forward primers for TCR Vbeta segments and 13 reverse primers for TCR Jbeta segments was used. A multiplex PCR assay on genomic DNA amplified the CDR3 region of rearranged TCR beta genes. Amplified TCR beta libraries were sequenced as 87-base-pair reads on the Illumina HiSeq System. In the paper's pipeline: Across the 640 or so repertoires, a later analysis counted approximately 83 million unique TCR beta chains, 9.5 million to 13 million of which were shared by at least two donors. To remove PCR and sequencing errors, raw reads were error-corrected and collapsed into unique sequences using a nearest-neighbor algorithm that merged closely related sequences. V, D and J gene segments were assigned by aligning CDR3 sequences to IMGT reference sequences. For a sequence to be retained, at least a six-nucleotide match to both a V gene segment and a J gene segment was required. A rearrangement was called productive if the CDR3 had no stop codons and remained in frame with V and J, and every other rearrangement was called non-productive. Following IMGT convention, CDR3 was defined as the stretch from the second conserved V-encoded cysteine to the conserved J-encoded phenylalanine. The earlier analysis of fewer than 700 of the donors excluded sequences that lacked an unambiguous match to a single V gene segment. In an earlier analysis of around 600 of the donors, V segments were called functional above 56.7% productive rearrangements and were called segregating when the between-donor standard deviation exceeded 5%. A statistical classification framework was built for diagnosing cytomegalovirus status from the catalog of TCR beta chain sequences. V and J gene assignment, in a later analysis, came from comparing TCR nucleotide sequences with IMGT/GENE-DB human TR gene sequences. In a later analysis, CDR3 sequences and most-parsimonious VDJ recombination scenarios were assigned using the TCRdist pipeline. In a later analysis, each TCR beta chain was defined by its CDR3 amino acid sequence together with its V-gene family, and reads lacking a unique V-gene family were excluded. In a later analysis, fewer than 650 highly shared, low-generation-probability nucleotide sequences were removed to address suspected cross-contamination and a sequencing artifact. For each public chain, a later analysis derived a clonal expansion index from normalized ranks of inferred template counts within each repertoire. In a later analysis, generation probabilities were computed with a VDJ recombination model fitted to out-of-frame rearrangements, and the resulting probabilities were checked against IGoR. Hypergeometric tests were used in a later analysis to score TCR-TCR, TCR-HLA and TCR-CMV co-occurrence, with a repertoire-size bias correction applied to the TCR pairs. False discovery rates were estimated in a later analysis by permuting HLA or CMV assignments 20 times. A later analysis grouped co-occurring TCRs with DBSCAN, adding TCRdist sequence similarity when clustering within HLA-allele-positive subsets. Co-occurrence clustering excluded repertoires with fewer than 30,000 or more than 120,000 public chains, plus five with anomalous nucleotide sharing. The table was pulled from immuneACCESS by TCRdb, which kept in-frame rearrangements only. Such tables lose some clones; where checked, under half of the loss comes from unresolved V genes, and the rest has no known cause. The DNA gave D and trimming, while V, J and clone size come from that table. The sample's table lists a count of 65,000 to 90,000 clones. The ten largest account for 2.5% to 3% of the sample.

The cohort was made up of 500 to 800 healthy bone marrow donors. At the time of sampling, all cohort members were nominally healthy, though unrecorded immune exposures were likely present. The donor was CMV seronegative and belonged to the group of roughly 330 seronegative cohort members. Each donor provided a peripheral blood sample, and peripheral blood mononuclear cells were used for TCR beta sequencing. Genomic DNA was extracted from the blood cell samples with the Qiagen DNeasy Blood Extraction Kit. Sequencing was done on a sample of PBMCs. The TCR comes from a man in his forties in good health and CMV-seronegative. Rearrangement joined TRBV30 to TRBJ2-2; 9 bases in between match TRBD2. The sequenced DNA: TGTGCCTGGAGAACAAAGCGGGGGGCCAACACCGGGGAGCTGTTTTTT. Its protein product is CAWRTKRGANTGELFF.